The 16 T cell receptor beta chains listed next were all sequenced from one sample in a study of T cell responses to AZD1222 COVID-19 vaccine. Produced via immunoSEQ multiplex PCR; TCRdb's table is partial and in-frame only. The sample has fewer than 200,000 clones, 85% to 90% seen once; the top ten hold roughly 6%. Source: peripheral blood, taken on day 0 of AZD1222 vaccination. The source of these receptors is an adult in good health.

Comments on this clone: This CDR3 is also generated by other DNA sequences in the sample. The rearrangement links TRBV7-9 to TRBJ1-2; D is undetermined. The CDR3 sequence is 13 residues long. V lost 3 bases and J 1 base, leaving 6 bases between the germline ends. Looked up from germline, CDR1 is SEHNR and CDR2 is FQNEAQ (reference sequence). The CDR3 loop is CASSFDGNYGYTF. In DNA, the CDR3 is TGTGCCAGCAGCTTCGACGGTAACTATGGCTACACCTTC.

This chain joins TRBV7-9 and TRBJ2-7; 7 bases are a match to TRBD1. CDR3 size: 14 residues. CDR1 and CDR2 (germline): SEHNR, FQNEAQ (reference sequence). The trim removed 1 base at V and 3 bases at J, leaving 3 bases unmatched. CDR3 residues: CASSLERDSYEQYF. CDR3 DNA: TGTGCCAGCAGCTTAGAGAGGGACAGCTACGAGCAGTACTTC.

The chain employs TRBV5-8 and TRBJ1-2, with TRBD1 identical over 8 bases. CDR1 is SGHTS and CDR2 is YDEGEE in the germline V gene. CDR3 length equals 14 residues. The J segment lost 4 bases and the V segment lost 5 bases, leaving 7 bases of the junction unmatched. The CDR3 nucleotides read TGTGCCAGCAGTTCTACGGGGACAGGCTATGGCTACACCTTC. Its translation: CASSSTGTGYGYTF.

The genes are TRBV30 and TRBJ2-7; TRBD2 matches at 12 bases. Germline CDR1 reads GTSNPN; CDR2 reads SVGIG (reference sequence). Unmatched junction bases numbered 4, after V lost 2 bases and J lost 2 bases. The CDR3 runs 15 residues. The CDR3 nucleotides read TGTGCCTGGAGTCCCGGACTAGCGGGGACCTACGAGCAGTACTTC. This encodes CAWSPGLAGTYEQYF.

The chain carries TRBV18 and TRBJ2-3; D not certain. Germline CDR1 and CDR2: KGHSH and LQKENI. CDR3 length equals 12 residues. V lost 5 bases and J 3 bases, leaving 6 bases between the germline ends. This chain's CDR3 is CASSTSTDTQYF. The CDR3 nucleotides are TGTGCCAGCTCAACCTCGACAGATACGCAGTATTTT.

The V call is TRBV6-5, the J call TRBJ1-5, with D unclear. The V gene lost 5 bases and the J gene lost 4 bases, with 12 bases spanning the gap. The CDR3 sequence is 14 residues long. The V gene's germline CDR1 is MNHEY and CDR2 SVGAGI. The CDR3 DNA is TGTGCCAGCAGTCCAGCGACGGGAAATCAGCCCCAGCATTTT. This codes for CASSPATGNQPQHF.

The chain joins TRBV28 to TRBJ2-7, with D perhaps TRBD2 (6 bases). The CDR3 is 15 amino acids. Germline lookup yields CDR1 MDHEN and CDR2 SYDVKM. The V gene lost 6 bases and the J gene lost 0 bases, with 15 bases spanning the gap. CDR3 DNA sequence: TGTGCCAGCAGCGAAGGCGGGGTAAGCTCCTACGAGCAGTACTTC. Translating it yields CASSEGGVSSYEQYF.

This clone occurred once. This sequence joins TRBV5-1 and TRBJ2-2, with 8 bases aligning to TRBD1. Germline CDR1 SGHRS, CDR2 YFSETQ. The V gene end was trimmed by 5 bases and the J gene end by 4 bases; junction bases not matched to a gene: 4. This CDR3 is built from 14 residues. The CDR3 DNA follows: TGCGCCAGCAGTCCCGACAGGGGCACCGGGGAGCTGTTTTTT. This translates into CASSPDRGTGELFF.

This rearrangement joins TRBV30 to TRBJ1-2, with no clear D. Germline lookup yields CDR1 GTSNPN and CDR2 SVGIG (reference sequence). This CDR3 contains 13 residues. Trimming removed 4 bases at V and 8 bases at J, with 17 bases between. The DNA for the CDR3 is TGTGCCTGGAATAGATCGGGTAGGGAGGGCTACACCTTC. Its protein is CAWNRSGREGYTF. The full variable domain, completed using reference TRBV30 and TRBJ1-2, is SQTIHQWPATLVQPVGSPLSLECTVEGTSNPNLYWYRQAAGRGLQLLFYSVGIGQISSEVPQNLSASRPQDRQFILSSKKLLLSDSGFYLCAWNRSGREGYTFGSGTRLTVV.

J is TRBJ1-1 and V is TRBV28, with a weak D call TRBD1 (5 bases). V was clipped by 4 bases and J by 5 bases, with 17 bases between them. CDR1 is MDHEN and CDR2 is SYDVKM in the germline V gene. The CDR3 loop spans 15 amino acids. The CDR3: CASSYPRGAATEAFF. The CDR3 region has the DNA TGTGCCAGCAGTTATCCCAGAGGGGCGGCGACTGAAGCTTTCTTT. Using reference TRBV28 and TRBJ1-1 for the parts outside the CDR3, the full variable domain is DVKVTQSSRYLVKRTGEKVFLECVQDMDHENMFWYRQDPGLGLRLIYFSYDVKMKEKGDIPEGYSVSREKKERFSLILESASTNQTSMYLCASSYPRGAATEAFFGQGTRLTVV.

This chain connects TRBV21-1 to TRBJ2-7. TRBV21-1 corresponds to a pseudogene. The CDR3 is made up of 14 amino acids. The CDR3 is CASTVGDLAREQYF. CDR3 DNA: TGTGCCAGCACGGTGGGGGACCTCGCTCGGGAGCAGTACTTC.

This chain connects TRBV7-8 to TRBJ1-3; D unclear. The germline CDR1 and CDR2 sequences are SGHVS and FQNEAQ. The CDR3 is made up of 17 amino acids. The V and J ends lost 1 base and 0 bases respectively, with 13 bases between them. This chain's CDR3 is CASSLVAGGPSGNTIYF. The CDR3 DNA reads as TGTGCCAGCAGCTTAGTCGCGGGAGGCCCCTCTGGAAACACCATATATTTT.

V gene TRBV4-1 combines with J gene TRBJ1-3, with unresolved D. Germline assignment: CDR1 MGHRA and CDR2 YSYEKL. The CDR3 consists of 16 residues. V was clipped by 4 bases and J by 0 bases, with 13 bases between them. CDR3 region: CASSPYGVASGNTIYF. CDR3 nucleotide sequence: TGCGCCAGCAGCCCCTACGGGGTCGCCTCTGGAAACACCATATATTTT.

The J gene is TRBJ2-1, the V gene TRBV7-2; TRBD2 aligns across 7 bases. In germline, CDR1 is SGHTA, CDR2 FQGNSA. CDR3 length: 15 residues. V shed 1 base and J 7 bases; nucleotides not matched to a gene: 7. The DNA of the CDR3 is TGTGCCAGCAGCTTAGGACTAGCAGGGTTGAATGAGCAGTTCTTC. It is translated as CASSLGLAGLNEQFF.

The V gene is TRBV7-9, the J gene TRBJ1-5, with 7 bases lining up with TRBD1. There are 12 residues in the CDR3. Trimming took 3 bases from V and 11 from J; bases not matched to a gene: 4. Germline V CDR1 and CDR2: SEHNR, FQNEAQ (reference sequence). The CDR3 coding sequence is TGTGCCAGCAGCTTGGCTGACAGGGCCCAGCATTTT. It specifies CASSLADRAQHF.

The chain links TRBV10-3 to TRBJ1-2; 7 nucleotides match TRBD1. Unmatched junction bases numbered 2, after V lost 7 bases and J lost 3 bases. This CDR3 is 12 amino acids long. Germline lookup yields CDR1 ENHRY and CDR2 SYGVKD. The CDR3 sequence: CAITDRDYGYTF. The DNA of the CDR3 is TGTGCCATCACCGACAGGGACTATGGCTACACCTTC.